What follows are 30 T cell receptor beta chains derived from one specimen sequenced in a study of T cells in Graves' hyperthyroidism and ophthalmopathy. RNA transcripts provided the source from which TCR beta CDR3 regions were amplified. RT-PCR in the first round (using the HTBI primer set) targeted the TCR CDR3. TCRdb recomputed calls from the multiplex PCR reads with MiXCR, one row per CDR3 protein. The sample has 550,000 to 800,000 distinct CDR3 sequences; about 16% are singletons. Sequencing was done on a sample of blood. The receptor source for this set is a man aged 18 to 30 with Graves' hyperthyroidism.

The chain joins TRBV6-2 or TRBV6-3 to TRBJ2-7; weak D call: TRBD1 (5 bases). Trimming pared 0 bases from V and 6 bases from J, leaving 15 bases between. Germline loops: CDR1 MNHEY, CDR2 SVGEGT. CDR3 length equals 15 residues. This CDR3 is CASSYSFSLGLEQYF. The CDR3 coding sequence is TGTGCCAGCAGTTACTCGTTTTCACTGGGGCTCGAGCAGTACTTC.

The sample holds one count of this clonotype. The chain employs TRBV19 and TRBJ1-3; the D gene is possibly TRBD1 (5 bases). CDR1 is LNHDA and CDR2 is SQIVND in the germline V gene (reference sequence). V was pared by 3 bases and J by 0 bases, with 9 bases between. The CDR3 is made up of 15 amino acids. The CDR3 loop is CASSISGTSGNTIYF. The CDR3 DNA is TGTGCCAGTAGTATCTCCGGGACCTCTGGAAACACCATATATTTT. The whole variable domain, filled in from reference TRBV19 and TRBJ1-3, reads DGGITQSPKYLFRKEGQNVTLSCEQNLNHDAMYWYRQDPGQGLRLIYYSQIVNDFQKGDIAEGYSVSREKKESFPLTVTSAQKNPTAFYLCASSISGTSGNTIYFGEGSWLTVV.

This clonotype was counted many times. The rearrangement links TRBV29-1 to TRBJ1-1; D ambiguous. The CDR3 is made up of 13 amino acids. Trimming removed 3 bases at V and 0 bases at J, with 8 bases between. CDR1 and CDR2 from the germline V gene are SQVTM and ANQGSEA. The CDR3 DNA reads as TGCAGCGTTGAGAGACGCCTGAACACTGAAGCTTTCTTT. Amino acid sequence: CSVERRLNTEAFF.

This chain uses TRBV2 with TRBJ1-4, with TRBD1 identical over 7 bases. The CDR3 is 15 amino acids. Germline V gene data show CDR1 as SNHLY and CDR2 as FYNNEI. Trimming at V came to 8 bases and at J to 8 bases, leaving 14 bases not matched to a gene. Written as DNA, the CDR3 is TGTGCCAGCGCCGCCGTGGCAGGGGGAGGAGAAAAACTGTTTTTT. This gives the protein CASAAVAGGGEKLFF.

This clonotype has more than one count but fewer than ten. This chain joins TRBV7-9 and TRBJ2-2; 14 bases align to TRBD2. Germline CDR1 and CDR2: SEHNR and FQNEAQ (reference sequence). J gave up 5 bases and V 4 bases, and 12 bases lay outside the gene matches. There are 19 residues in the CDR3. As DNA, the CDR3 is TGTGCCAGCAGCTCTCGACTAGCGGGAGGGCCGTATGGGACCGGGGAGCTGTTTTTT. It specifies CASSSRLAGGPYGTGELFF. The full variable domain, rest sourced from reference TRBV7-9 and TRBJ2-2, is DTGVSQNPRHKITKRGQNVTFRCDPISEHNRLYWYRQTLGQGPEFLTYFQNEAQLEKSRLLSDRFSAERPKGSFSTLEIQRTEQGDSAMYLCASSSRLAGGPYGTGELFFGEGSRLTVL.

This clonotype was seen repeatedly, ten times or more. The chain joins TRBV27 to TRBJ2-3; 9 bases are shared with TRBD1. V lost 5 bases and J lost 5; bases outside the gene matches: 11. The CDR3 is 16 amino acids. Germline CDR1 is MNHEY and CDR2 is SMNVEV (reference sequence). The CDR3 here is CASSPTGTGRVDTQYF. The CDR3 coding sequence is TGTGCCAGCAGTCCAACCGGGACAGGGAGGGTAGATACGCAGTATTTT.

The V call is TRBV3-1, the J call TRBJ2-4; maybe TRBD1 (5 bases). CDR1 and CDR2 from the germline V gene are LGHDT and YNNKEL (reference sequence). This CDR3 is 18 amino acids long. With 4 bases removed from V and 0 bases from J, the gap between germline ends came to 19 bases. CDR3 amino acids: CASSLSTEESLAKNIQYF. CDR3 bases: TGTGCCAGCAGCCTATCGACAGAGGAGTCCTTAGCCAAAAACATTCAGTACTTC. Looking up the rest from reference TRBV3-1 and TRBJ2-4 gives the full variable domain: DTAVSQTPKYLVTQMGNDKSIKCEQNLGHDTMYWYKQDSKKFLKIMFSYNNKELIINETVPNRFSPKSPDKAHLNLHINSLELGDSAVYFCASSLSTEESLAKNIQYFGAGTRLSVL.

This clonotype was seen at least ten times. V is TRBV28 and J is TRBJ2-7; D possibly corresponds to TRBD1 (5 bases). The CDR3 totals 13 residues. Germline loops: CDR1 MDHEN, CDR2 SYDVKM. Trimming removed 7 bases at V and 3 bases at J, with 13 bases between. CDR3 DNA sequence: TGTGCCAGCATACCCCAGGGAAACTACGAGCAGTACTTC. Translating gives CASIPQGNYEQYF.

This clonotype was counted ten times or more. The rearrangement uses TRBV11-2 and TRBJ2-3; no reliable D call. The CDR3 runs to 14 residues. Deletions cut 1 base from V and 6 bases from J, with 11 bases between. Germline V lookup: CDR1 SGHAT, CDR2 FQNNGV. DNA for the CDR3: TGTGCCAGCAGCTTAGGGGAAGGAAGGGATACGCAGTATTTT. As protein: CASSLGEGRDTQYF.

This clonotype came up many times. The chain uses TRBV2 and TRBJ2-3, with D unclear. CDR1 and CDR2 (germline): SNHLY, FYNNEI. Trimming removed 8 bases at V and 4 bases at J, with 10 bases between. The CDR3 is 12 residues long. In nucleotides, the CDR3 is TGTGCCAGCTGCAAGGGCGCAGATACGCAGTATTTT. As protein: CASCKGADTQYF.

The rearrangement joins TRBV10-3 to TRBJ1-1; perhaps TRBD1 as D (6 bases). CDR1 and CDR2 (germline): ENHRY, SYGVKD. The length of the CDR3 is 13 residues. V was pared by 7 bases and J by 3 bases, with 12 bases between. The CDR3 DNA is TGTGCCATCAATTACAGGGTGGACACTGAAGCTTTCTTT. Translation gives CAINYRVDTEAFF.

V is TRBV20-1 and J is TRBJ2-7, with 10 bases lining up with TRBD2. Germline V CDR1 and CDR2: DFQATT, SNEGSKA (reference sequence). CDR3 length equals 13 residues. V shed 5 bases and J 3 bases; nucleotides not matched to a gene: 4. CDR3 sequence reads: CSAELAGFYEQYF. The CDR3 region has the DNA TGCAGTGCTGAACTAGCGGGATTCTACGAGCAGTACTTC.

In this sample, this clonotype turned up a few times. The chain joins TRBV7-3 to TRBJ2-1, with D tentatively TRBD1 or TRBD2 (5 bases each). Between the trimmed V and J ends, which lost 1 base and 4 bases, there was a span of 17 bases. Germline V gene data show CDR1 as SGHTA and CDR2 as FQGTGA. The CDR3 sequence is 17 residues long. The CDR3 DNA is TGTGCCAGCAGCTTAAGGGGGAGCGTGGGGGATTACAATGAGCAGTTCTTC. Its translation is CASSLRGSVGDYNEQFF.

This clonotype was seen ten or more times. This chain uses TRBV12-3 or TRBV12-4 with TRBJ2-7; 9 bases are shared with TRBD2. V lost 7 bases and J lost 3; bases outside the gene matches: 7. The CDR3 is 14 residues long. Written as DNA, the CDR3 is TGTGCCAGCACTGCTAGCGGGAAGAACTACGAGCAGTACTTC. Protein sequence: CASTASGKNYEQYF.

This clonotype was observed many times. The chain is built from TRBV28 and TRBJ2-5; D unclear. Trimming pared 4 bases from V and 0 bases from J, leaving 3 bases between. The CDR3 runs to 12 residues. Germline CDR1 reads MDHEN; CDR2 reads SYDVKM. The CDR3, as DNA: TGTGCCAGCAGTTGGTACCAAGAGACCCAGTACTTC. Its protein is CASSWYQETQYF.

This clonotype was observed at least ten times. The J gene is TRBJ2-7, the V gene TRBV20-1, with 14 bases that match TRBD2. The CDR3 length is 14 residues. Germline loops: CDR1 DFQATT, CDR2 SNEGSKA (reference sequence). Trimming cost V 3 bases and J 4 bases; bases outside gene matches: 2. CDR3 in amino acids: CSARGLAGVYEQYF. CDR3 DNA: TGCAGTGCTAGGGGACTAGCGGGAGTGTACGAGCAGTACTTC.

This clonotype was counted many times. This chain joins TRBV29-1 and TRBJ2-1; D is undetermined. The length of the CDR3 is 10 residues. Germline V gene lookup returns CDR1 SQVTM and CDR2 ANQGSEA. V was shortened by 7 bases and J by 9 bases, with 10 bases between the two germline ends. The CDR3 DNA follows: TGCAGCGCCCCCACGTGTGAGCAGTTCTTC. As protein: CSAPTCEQFF.

Points on this clonotype: The junction shows a germline mismatch at one end, possibly a read error. CDR3 in DNA: TGCAGCGTTGTTAAGCGGGAGATGACCGAGGAGCTGTTTTTT. Protein product: CSVVKREMTEELFF. V usage is TRBV29-1 and J usage is TRBJ2-2; 8 nucleotides align to TRBD2. The length of the CDR3 is 14 residues. Germline V CDR1 and CDR2: SQVTM, ANQGSEA.

This clonotype was recorded at least ten times. The chain has TRBV2 and TRBJ2-1, with TRBD2 as a possible D gene (5 bases). CDR3 length equals 13 residues. V dropped 2 bases and J dropped 7 bases, with 9 bases sitting between them. Germline loops: CDR1 SNHLY, CDR2 FYNNEI. The CDR3 sequence: CASSELARNEQFF. CDR3 DNA sequence: TGTGCCAGCAGTGAACTAGCCCGGAATGAGCAGTTCTTC.

At least ten counts were recorded for this clonotype. CDR3 DNA: TGTGCCAGCAGCTTTCTAACGGACCTCAATGAGCAGTTCTTC. Its protein product is CASSFLTDLNEQFF. J is TRBJ2-1 and V is TRBV11-2; D not resolved. The germline V gene has CDR1 SGHAT and CDR2 FQNNGV. This CDR3 is 14 amino acids long. V shed 3 bases and J shed 6 bases, with 12 bases lying between them. Together with reference TRBV11-2 and TRBJ2-1, the CDR3 gives the full variable domain: EAGVAQSPRYKIIEKRQSVAFWCNPISGHATLYWYQQILGQGPKLLIQFQNNGVVDDSQLPKDRFSAERLKGVDSTLKIQPAKLEDSAVYLCASSFLTDLNEQFFGPGTRLTVL.

This clonotype was observed many times. This sequence joins TRBV12-3 or TRBV12-4 and TRBJ2-7; D is perhaps TRBD2 (7 bases). The CDR3 loop spans 15 amino acids. The V gene lost 1 base and the J gene lost 0 bases, with 10 bases spanning the gap. This CDR3 reads CASSLVRGGSYEQYF. CDR3 nucleotides: TGTGCCAGCAGTTTAGTAAGGGGGGGCTCCTACGAGCAGTACTTC.

This clonotype was counted only a few times. This chain connects TRBV11-3 to TRBJ1-4; 9 bases are shared with TRBD1. The J segment lost 7 bases and the V segment lost 5 bases, leaving 8 bases of the junction unmatched. Germline V gene data show CDR1 as SGHNT and CDR2 as YENEEA. This CDR3 has 15 amino acids. The CDR3 loop reads CASSHNRGRIEKLFF. CDR3 nucleotide sequence: TGTGCCAGCAGCCATAACAGGGGGCGCATTGAAAAACTGTTTTTT.

This clonotype was seen more than once but under ten times. The chain recombines TRBV7-2 with TRBJ1-2; 7 bases agree with TRBD1. The J segment lost 2 bases and the V segment lost 5 bases, leaving 8 bases of the junction unmatched. The CDR3 length is 15 residues. Germline V gene sequence: CDR1 SGHTA, CDR2 FQGNSA. The CDR3 is CASSRGLYRNYGYTF. The CDR3 nucleotides are TGTGCCAGCAGCAGGGGGCTGTACCGAAACTATGGCTACACCTTC.

This clonotype appeared a few times. The junction and the germline gene differ at one end; a read error may be behind it. CDR3 sequence reads: CASGYGQGIAKNIQYF. For the CDR3, the DNA is TGTGCCAGCGGTTACGGACAGGGGATAGCCAAAAACATTCAGTACTTC. The chain carries TRBV6-6 and TRBJ2-4; TRBD1 matches at 9 bases. The length of the CDR3 is 16 residues. The V gene's germline CDR1 is MNHNY and CDR2 SVGAGI (reference sequence).

In its sample, this clonotype was seen a few times. The chain combines TRBV11-2 with TRBJ2-2; unclear D gene. The germline gives CDR1 SGHAT, CDR2 FQNNGV. The CDR3 has 13 residues. Between the trimmed V and J ends, which lost 8 bases and 4 bases, there was a span of 11 bases. CDR3 sequence: CASGQQSTGELFF. CDR3 DNA: TGTGCCAGCGGGCAACAGAGCACCGGGGAGCTGTTTTTT.

This clonotype was found many times. The chain carries TRBV29-1 and TRBJ2-5; D is possibly TRBD2 (6 bases). The V gene lost 4 bases and the J gene lost 7 bases, with 10 bases spanning the gap. Germline V gives CDR1 SQVTM, CDR2 ANQGSEA. This CDR3 has 11 residues. CDR3 sequence: CSVGLVGTQYF. Written as DNA, the CDR3 is TGCAGCGTTGGACTAGTCGGGACCCAGTACTTC.

This clonotype was seen a few times. The J gene is TRBJ1-2, the V gene TRBV25-1, with 12 bases aligning to TRBD1. V trimming: 4 bases; J trimming: 4 bases; junction bases outside the gene matches: 10. From germline, CDR1 is MGHDK and CDR2 SYGVNS. The CDR3 totals 17 residues. The chain's CDR3 is CASSGLPGTGGGYGYTF. The CDR3 coding sequence is TGTGCCAGCAGTGGATTGCCCGGGACAGGGGGCGGCTATGGCTACACCTTC.

This clonotype showed up many times. The chain employs TRBV6-1 and TRBJ1-2; tentatively, D is TRBD1 (6 bases). This CDR3 is built from 14 residues. Germline V lookup: CDR1 MNHNS, CDR2 SASEGT. Trimming pared 10 bases from V and 3 bases from J, leaving 18 bases between. The chain's CDR3 is CATSGSRQDYGYTF. In DNA form, the CDR3 reads TGTGCCACCTCAGGGTCGAGACAGGACTATGGCTACACCTTC.

This clonotype was seen a few times. V is TRBV28 and J is TRBJ2-2; D uncertain. This CDR3 region has 11 residues. The V end was cut by 7 bases, the J end by 6 bases, with 6 bases between. From germline, CDR1 is MDHEN and CDR2 SYDVKM. The CDR3 loop is CASMSSGELFF. The CDR3 bases are TGTGCCAGCATGAGCTCCGGGGAGCTGTTTTTT. The variable domain in full, completed from reference TRBV28 and TRBJ2-2, reads DVKVTQSSRYLVKRTGEKVFLECVQDMDHENMFWYRQDPGLGLRLIYFSYDVKMKEKGDIPEGYSVSREKKERFSLILESASTNQTSMYLCASMSSGELFFGEGSRLTVL.

J is TRBJ2-7 and V is TRBV10-3, with no clear D. V was cut by 4 bases and J by 7 bases, with 11 bases left in between. CDR3 length: 12 amino acids. Per the germline V gene, CDR1 is ENHRY and CDR2 is SYGVKD. CDR3 region: CAISGAGREQYF. The CDR3 DNA reads TGTGCCATCAGTGGGGCTGGGCGGGAGCAGTACTTC.